The clone carrying this TCR beta chain was found once. This table comes from immunoSEQ multiplex PCR, and its TCRdb copy is limited to in-frame clones, with some not included. The sample lists about 270,000 clones; more than 85% were seen once. CDR1 is LGHNA and CDR2 is YSLEER in the germline V gene. V shed 1 base and J 5 bases; nucleotides not matched to a gene: 5. This CDR3 comprises 16 residues. The data derive from a study of blood T cell repertoires in COVID-19. This study enrolled people aged about 18 to 100 from about two dozen US geographic areas. The sequence derives from a man aged 40-50 years who had been exposed to COVID-19. This rearrangement joins TRBV4-3 to TRBJ2-3; 11 nucleotides match TRBD2. Sequenced sample: PBMCs or T cells enriched from blood (not recorded which). This chain's CDR3 is CASSQVLAGERDTQYF. The CDR3 DNA sequence: TGCGCCAGCAGCCAAGTACTAGCGGGAGAGAGAGATACGCAGTATTTT.